This record concerns one T cell receptor (beta chain) sequence. Its antigen is not identified. V was trimmed by 7 bases and J by 5 bases, leaving 17 bases between them. The CDR3 is made up of 14 amino acids. Germline lookup yields CDR1 ENHRY and CDR2 SYGVKD. The entry originates in a study of T-cell memory formation after mild COVID-19. In the study overall: TCR clusters were mostly confined to one donor each.

TCRdb independently ran MiXCR on the 5' RACE reads; one entry per CDR3 protein. Of 350,000 to 500,000 distinct CDR3 sequences listed, about 19% are singletons. Study results and caveats: The pre-infection memory compartment contained some responding clones, suggesting cross-reactive memory joined. Day 37-peaking second-wave clones had unconfirmed SARS-CoV-2 specificity. Contracting clones from day 15 to 85 had balanced CD4/CD8; later expanders favoured CD4+.

What was sequenced was PBMCs or a T cell subset sorted from them (not recorded which). The receptor comes from an adult woman who had mild COVID-19 (a few samples of this study predate the infection). Cell type and time point are not known. This chain connects TRBV10-3 to TRBJ1-2, with D tentatively TRBD1 (6 bases). The CDR3 loop is CAIKTGQGPYGYTF. The CDR3 region has the DNA TGTGCCATCAAGACAGGTCAAGGACCTTATGGCTACACCTTC.